A selection of T cell receptor beta chains follows, all from one sample in a study of OX40 agonist ivuxolimab in advanced cancers. Here immunoSEQ multiplex PCR was the method, and the copy in TCRdb shows in-frame clones only, minus some. The sample includes roughly 86,000 clones, 92% seen only once; the top ten take 1% to 1.3%. The material sequenced was CD4+ or CD8+ T cells sorted from blood, taken in a trial of the OX40 agonist ivuxolimab. The origin of the receptors is an adult with an advanced solid tumor such as melanoma, head and neck, liver or kidney cancer. Both conserved end residues are part of each CDR3. The order of the fields is D gene, V gene, CDR3 protein. D genes are given only for firm matches.

>.|TRBV11-3
CASSLVPGSGELFF
>.|TRBV5-8
CASSLQRTDTQYF
>.|TRBV9
CASSVGVLSNQPQHF
>.|TRBV2
CASSELRGTQYF
>.|TRBV5-1
CASSLERQASTDTQYF
>.|TRBV2
CASSESQAIRGSPLHF
>.|TRBV19
CASSMTAGEKLFF
>.|TRBV19
CASINPDWPYEQYF
>TRBD1|TRBV27
CASSPSPQGAGGIQYF
>.|TRBV19
CASSIVGGDQPQHF
>TRBD1|TRBV18
CASSPRDRKQRETQYF
>TRBD1|TRBV4-2
CASRTGAGNTIYF
>.|TRBV5-6
CASSRSPYEQYF
>.|TRBV6-6
CASSSPGLDSGNTIYF
>TRBD1|TRBV7-3
CASSLGQENTEAFF
>.|TRBV5-1
CASSPRTDMNTEAFF
>.|TRBV18
CASSPPAGGRDTQYF
>.|TRBV19
CASSIVSYQPQHF
>TRBD1|TRBV6-1
CASRDRGLYYGYTF
>TRBD1|TRBV5-1
CASSQGQGGPTETQYF
>TRBD1|TRBV10-1
CASSDGEGGSEQYF
>.|TRBV15
CATSRLRDSPIGELFF
>TRBD1|TRBV7-9
CASSSPWRTGGREQYF
>.|TRBV7-3
CASGVSGANVLTF
>.|TRBV7-9
CASSIYTGSGTDTQYF
>.|TRBV19
CASSIGAGTGNTIYF
>.|TRBV7-9
CASNPMGETQYF
>.|TRBV5-4
CASSFGSSGANVLTF
>.|TRBV28
CASSKEGSSLFYTF
>.|TRBV5-1
CASSLAFAGTGEQYF
>.|TRBV7-8
CASRSGGGFGGYTF
>.|TRBV6-6
CASSWTANTGELFF
>.|TRBV5-6
CASSKKGTDTQYF
>.|TRBV18
CASSPTQLNEKLFF
>.|TRBV2
CASSEDTLIRYTF
>.|TRBV5-4
CASSLEGNSYEQYF
>TRBD1|TRBV28
CASNDPRPGQGQGYGYTF
>.|TRBV4-1
CASSQDRALPGGGEQFF
>.|TRBV18
CASSPPAEGVFGTQYF
>.|TRBV5-1
CASSVTGTDTYEQYF
>.|TRBV6-6
CASSFSGNTIYF
>.|TRBV10-3
CAISEPTDLVEGEGYTF
>.|TRBV14
CASSRPRGIHGRMSYEQYF
>.|TRBV28
CASSATLQKGYTF
>.|TRBV6-9
CASSSDDGGREKLFF
>.|TRBV9
CASSPRQGGGEQYF